What follows are 3 T cell receptor beta chains derived from one specimen sequenced in a study of Tregs in tolerant kidney transplant recipients. Profiling relied on immunoSEQ multiplex PCR, and the TCRdb table lists in-frame clones only, not all of them. The sample shows roughly 250,000 clones, roughly four fifths of them seen only once. Sequenced: CD4+ T cells from blood. The receptors were sampled from a human donor in good health.

Only one count was recorded for this clone. The chain couples TRBV18 to TRBJ1-2; the D gene is possibly TRBD1 (5 bases). Trimming left V 3 bases short and J 4 bases short, with 9 bases between. Germline lookup yields CDR1 KGHSH and CDR2 LQKENI. The CDR3 runs 13 residues. CDR3 in amino acids: CASSPRDLYGYTF. The DNA for the CDR3 is TGTGCCAGCTCACCCCGGGACCTCTATGGCTACACCTTC.

This chain uses TRBV5-1 with TRBJ2-1; D remains ambiguous. The CDR3 loop spans 12 amino acids. V dropped 5 bases and J dropped 8 bases, with 11 bases sitting between them. CDR1 and CDR2 (germline): SGHRS, YFSETQ. The CDR3 coding sequence is TGCGCCAGCAGTTCTGGGGTGGATGAGCAGTTCTTC. This sequence encodes CASSSGVDEQFF.

This sequence joins TRBV4-1 and TRBJ2-1, with 12 positions matching TRBD2. The CDR3 totals 16 residues. Germline V gene data show CDR1 as MGHRA and CDR2 as YSYEKL. J was trimmed by 13 bases and V by 2 bases; bases with no gene match: 12. This CDR3 reads CASSQPTSGRPYSQFF. CDR3 nucleotides: TGCGCCAGCAGCCAACCTACTAGCGGGAGGCCCTATAGTCAGTTCTTC.